This T cell receptor beta chain was profiled in a study of T-cell reconstitution after alpha-beta-depleted transplantation in children. The germline gives CDR1 KGHSH, CDR2 LQKENI. CDR3 length: 13 residues. V lost 4 bases and J 1 base, leaving 7 bases between the germline ends. Unique molecular identifiers featured in how the TCRbeta library was prepared. TCRdb passed the PCR reads through MiXCR, listing each CDR3 protein once. The sample consists of roughly 500,000 distinct CDR3 sequences, approximately 30% of them appearing once. The sample holds a few counts of this clonotype. This clonotype originated in a human donor who donated a stem cell graft to a child with aplastic anemia. The sequencing here drew on PBMCs from the stem cell graft donor, taken from the stem cell graft. This chain joins TRBV18 and TRBJ1-1; no reliable D call. The CDR3 region has the DNA TGTGCCAGCTCACGCAGCGAGAACACTGAAGCTTTCTTT. It encodes CASSRSENTEAFF.